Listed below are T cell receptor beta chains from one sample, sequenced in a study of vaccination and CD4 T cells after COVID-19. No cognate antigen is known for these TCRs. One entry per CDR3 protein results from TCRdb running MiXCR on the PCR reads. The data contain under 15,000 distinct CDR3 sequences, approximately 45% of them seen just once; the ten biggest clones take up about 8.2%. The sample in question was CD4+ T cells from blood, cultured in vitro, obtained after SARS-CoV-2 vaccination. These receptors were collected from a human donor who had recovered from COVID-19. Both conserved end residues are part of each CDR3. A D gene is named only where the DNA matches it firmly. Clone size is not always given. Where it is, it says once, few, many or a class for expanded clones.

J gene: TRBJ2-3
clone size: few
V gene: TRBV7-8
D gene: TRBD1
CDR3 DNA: TGTGCCAGCAGCTTAGGGACAGGGATCACAGATACGCAGTATTTT
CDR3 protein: CASSLGTGITDTQYF

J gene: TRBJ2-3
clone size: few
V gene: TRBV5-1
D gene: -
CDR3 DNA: TGCGCCAGCAGCTTGACGGGATCCACAGATACGCAGTATTTT
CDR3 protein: CASSLTGSTDTQYF

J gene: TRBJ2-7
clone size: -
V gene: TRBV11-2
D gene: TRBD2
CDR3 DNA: TGTGCCAGCAGCTCTTCGAATAGCGGGAGGGCCACAAGGAGCTCCTACGAGCAGTACTTC
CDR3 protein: CASSSSNSGRATRSSYEQYF

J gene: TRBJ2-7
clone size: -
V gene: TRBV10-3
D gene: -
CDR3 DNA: TGTGCCATCAGTTCTACGACTGAACGCACCTACGAGCAGTACTTC
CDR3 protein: CAISSTTERTYEQYF

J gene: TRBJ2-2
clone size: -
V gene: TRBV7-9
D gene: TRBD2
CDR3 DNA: TGTGCCAGCAGCTTAGAGTTGGGGCGCGGGAGCGGGGAGCTGTTTTTT
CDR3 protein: CASSLELGRGSGELFF

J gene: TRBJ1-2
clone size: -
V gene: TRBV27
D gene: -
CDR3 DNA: TGTGCCAGCAGTCCCGGGACACGGGTAACTGGCTACACCTTC
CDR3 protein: CASSPGTRVTGYTF

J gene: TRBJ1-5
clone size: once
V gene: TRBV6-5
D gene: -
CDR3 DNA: TGTGCCAGCAGTTCCCCTCGGGGTCAGCCCCAGCATTTT
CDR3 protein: CASSSPRGQPQHF

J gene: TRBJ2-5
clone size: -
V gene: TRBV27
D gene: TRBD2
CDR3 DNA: TGTGCCAGCAGCCCCTGGGGTAGCGGGAGCCAAGAGACCCAGTACTTC
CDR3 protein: CASSPWGSGSQETQYF

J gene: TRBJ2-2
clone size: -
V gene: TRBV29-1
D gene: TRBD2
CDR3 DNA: TGCAGCGTAGGACTAGCGGGAGTGTTTCCCCCCGGGGAGCTGTTTTTT
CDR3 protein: CSVGLAGVFPPGELFF

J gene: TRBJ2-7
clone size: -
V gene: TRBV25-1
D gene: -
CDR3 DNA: TGTGCCAGCAGTGACCCAGGGAGAGGCGACGAGCAGTACTTC
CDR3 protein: CASSDPGRGDEQYF

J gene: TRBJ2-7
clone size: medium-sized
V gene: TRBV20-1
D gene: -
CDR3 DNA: TGCAGTGCTAGGGGGAGGACGGAGAATTACGGGGAGCAGTACTTC
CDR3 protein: CSARGRTENYGEQYF

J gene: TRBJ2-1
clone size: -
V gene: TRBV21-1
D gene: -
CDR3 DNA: TGTGCCAGCAGGAAACGCTCGACCGAAAGCTGGATTGAGAATGAGCAGTTCTTC
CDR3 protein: CASRKRSTESWIENEQFF

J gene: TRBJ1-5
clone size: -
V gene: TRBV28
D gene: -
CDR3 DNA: TGTGCCAGCTCTCCTGGTGTGGGGGGCCTTTTTGGTCAGCCCCAGCATTTT
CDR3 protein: CASSPGVGGLFGQPQHF

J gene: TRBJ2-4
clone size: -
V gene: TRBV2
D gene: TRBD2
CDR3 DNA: TGTGCCAGTTGGGGACTAGCGGGAGTTAACATTCAGTACTTC
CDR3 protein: CASWGLAGVNIQYF

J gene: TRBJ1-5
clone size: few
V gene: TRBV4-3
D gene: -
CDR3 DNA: TGCGCCAGCAGCCAAGACCCGAGGCGGCCCCAGCATTTT
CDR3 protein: CASSQDPRRPQHF

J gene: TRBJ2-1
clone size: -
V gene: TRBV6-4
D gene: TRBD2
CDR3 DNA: TGTGCCAGCAGTGATCTAGCGGGAGGGGAATACAATGAGCAGTTCTTC
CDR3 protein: CASSDLAGGEYNEQFF

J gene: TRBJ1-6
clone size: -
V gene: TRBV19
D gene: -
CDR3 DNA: TGTGCCAGTAGCCGAAGGGGCCAACAGGGTAATTCACCCCTCCACTTT
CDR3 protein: CASSRRGQQGNSPLHF

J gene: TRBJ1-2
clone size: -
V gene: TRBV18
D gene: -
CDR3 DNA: TGTGCCAGCTCACCGGGCGGGCCCTATGGCTACACCTTC
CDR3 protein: CASSPGGPYGYTF

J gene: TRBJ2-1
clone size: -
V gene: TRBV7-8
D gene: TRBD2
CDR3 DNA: TGTGCCAGCAGCTTAGAAATAGCGGGAGGCGTCGATGAGCAGTTCTTC
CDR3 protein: CASSLEIAGGVDEQFF

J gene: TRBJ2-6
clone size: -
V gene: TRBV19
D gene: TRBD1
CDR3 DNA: TGTGCCAGTAGGGACAGGGGGCTTTCGGGGGCCAACGTCCTGACTTTC
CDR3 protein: CASRDRGLSGANVLTF

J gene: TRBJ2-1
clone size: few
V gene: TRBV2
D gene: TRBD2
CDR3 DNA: TGTGCCAGCAGCCTTACTAGCGGGCGGGATGAGCAGTTCTTC
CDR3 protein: CASSLTSGRDEQFF

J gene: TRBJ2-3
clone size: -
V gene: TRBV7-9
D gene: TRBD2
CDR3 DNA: TGTGCCAGCACCCAGCGGGAGAATACGCAGTATTTT
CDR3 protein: CASTQRENTQYF

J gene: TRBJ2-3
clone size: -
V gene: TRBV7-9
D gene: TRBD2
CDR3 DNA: TGTGCCAGCAGCCCGAGCGGGACCACCACAGATACGCAGTATTTT
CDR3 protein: CASSPSGTTTDTQYF

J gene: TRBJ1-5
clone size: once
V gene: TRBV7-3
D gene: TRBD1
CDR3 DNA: TGTGCCAGCAGCGTGACAGGGACAGCGAATCAGCCCCAGCATTTT
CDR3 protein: CASSVTGTANQPQHF

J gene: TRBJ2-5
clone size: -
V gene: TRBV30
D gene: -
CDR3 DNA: TGTGCCTGGAGTGTACCGCGGGAAAGAGAGACCCAGTACTTC
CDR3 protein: CAWSVPRERETQYF

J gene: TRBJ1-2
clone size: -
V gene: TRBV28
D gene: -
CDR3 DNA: TGTGCCAGCAGTTTATCGGGGTACGGCTACACCTTC
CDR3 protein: CASSLSGYGYTF

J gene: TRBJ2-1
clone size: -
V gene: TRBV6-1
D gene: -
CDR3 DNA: TGTGCCAGCAGAAGGACAGAGGGAACGTTCTTC
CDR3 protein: CASRRTEGTFF

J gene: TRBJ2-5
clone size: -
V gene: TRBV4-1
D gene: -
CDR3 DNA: TGCGCCAGCAGCCAAGCGAACCGGGACCGTCGCCAAGAGACCCAGTACTTC
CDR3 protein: CASSQANRDRRQETQYF